This T cell receptor beta chain was documented in a study of T cell clonality in common variable immunodeficiency. Findings of the study overall: Reportedly, TCR beta sequences from common variable immunodeficiency showed fewer deletions and N-nucleotide insertions. CVID subjects shared fewer TCRbeta clones than healthy controls did.

Aged about 9 to 64 years, CVID subjects averaged around 40 years old. Caucasian heritage predominated among both patients and controls. Sequencing used immunoSEQ multiplex PCR; TCRdb keeps in-frame clones, though not all of them. The sample was found to contain 30,000 to 35,000 clones, and every one recurs. This CDR3 comprises 16 residues. Per germline, CDR1 SGHTA and CDR2 FQGTGA. V trimming: 5 bases; J trimming: 0 bases; junction bases outside the gene matches: 10. This clone was counted only a few times. The antigen is not known. The read ends 3 residues before the CDR3 terminus; that terminus is restored from the germline J gene.

Sequencing input: peripheral blood mononuclear cells. The rearrangement uses TRBV7-3 and TRBJ2-7, with 7 nucleotides matching TRBD1. The sequence was collected from a human donor with common variable immunodeficiency. This CDR3 is CASSPRQGGDSYEQYF. The DNA read from the CDR3 is TGTGCCAGCAGCCCTAGACAGGGTGGGGACTCCTACGAG.